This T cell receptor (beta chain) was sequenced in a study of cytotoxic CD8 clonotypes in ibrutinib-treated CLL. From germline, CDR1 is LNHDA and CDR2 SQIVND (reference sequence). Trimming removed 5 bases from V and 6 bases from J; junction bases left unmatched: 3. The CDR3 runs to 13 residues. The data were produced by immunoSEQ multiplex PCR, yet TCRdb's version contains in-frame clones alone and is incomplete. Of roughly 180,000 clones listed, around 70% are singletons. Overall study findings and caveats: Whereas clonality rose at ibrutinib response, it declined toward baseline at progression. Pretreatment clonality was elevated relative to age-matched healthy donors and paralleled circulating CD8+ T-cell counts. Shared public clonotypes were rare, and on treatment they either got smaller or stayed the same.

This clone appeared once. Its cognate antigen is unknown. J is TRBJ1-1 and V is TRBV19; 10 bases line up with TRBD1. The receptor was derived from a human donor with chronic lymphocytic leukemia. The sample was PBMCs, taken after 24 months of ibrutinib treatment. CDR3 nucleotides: TGTGCCAGTAGTGGGGACAGGGGTTCTGAAGCTTTCTTT. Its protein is CASSGDRGSEAFF.